This T cell receptor (beta chain) was sequenced during a study of cytomegalovirus exposure and HLA in healthy donors. The table lists this clone with a few counts. The antigen is not known. The PCR made use of 60 Vbeta and 13 Jbeta primers. The repertoire was sequenced with immunoSEQ multiplex PCR; TCRdb's copy has only in-frame clones and lacks some. Of roughly 90,000 clones in the sample, roughly 77% were seen once. V trimming: 5 bases; J trimming: 2 bases; junction bases outside the gene matches: 5. The CDR3 sequence is 15 residues long. CDR1 and CDR2 from the germline V gene are MDHEN and SYDVKM. Study results and limitations: Highest at DRB1 and lowest at HLA-C, TCR association rates differed among HLA loci in a later analysis. The authors reported that TCR beta sequences could predict HLA-A and HLA-B alleles. These predictions were accurate for most subjects in the first cohort. Reportedly, a later analysis found an Asian-associated ancestry cluster had fewer N-insertions than the approximately 640-donor mean. The study carried out a later analysis of TCR beta sequences. It associated around 17,000 of them with specific HLA alleles at a false discovery rate of 0.05.

The genes are TRBV28 and TRBJ2-2, with TRBD1 matching over 7 bases. The sequenced sample was PBMCs. This clonotype originated in a man aged 30 to 39 in good health and CMV-seronegative. CDR3 residues: CASSPGTVNTGELFF. Here the CDR3 DNA reads TGTGCCAGCAGTCCCGGGACAGTTAACACCGGGGAGCTGTTTTTT.